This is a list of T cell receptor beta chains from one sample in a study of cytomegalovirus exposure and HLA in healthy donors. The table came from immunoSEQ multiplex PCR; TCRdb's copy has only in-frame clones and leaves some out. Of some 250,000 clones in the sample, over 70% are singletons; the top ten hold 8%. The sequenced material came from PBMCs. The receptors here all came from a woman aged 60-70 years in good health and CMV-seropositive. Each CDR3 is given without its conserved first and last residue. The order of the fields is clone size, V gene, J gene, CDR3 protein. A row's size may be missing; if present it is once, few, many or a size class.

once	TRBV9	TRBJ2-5	ASSVVPSGETQY
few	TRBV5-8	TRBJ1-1	ASSIPGGTEAF
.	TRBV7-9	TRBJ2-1	ASSPGGGGRSWNEQF
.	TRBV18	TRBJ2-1	ASSPITSGTSEQF
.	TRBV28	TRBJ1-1	ASLQGFYTEAF
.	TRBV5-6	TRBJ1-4	ASSGGQGQEKLF
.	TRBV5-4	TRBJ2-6	ASSRTTGSGANVLT
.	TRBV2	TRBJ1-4	ASRNRVGEEKLF
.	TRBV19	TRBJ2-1	ASSIGSSGRFSEQF
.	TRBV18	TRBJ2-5	ASSEEWQGETQY
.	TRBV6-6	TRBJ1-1	ASSSTGVMNTEAF
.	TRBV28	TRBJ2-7	ASRSDSSYEQY
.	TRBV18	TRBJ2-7	ASSLQGYEQY
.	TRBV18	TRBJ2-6	ASSPRQSSGANVLT
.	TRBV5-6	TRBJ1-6	ASSLDRGGSPLH
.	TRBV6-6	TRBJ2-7	ASRKEVYEQY
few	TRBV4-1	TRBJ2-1	ASSQVISRGPSSYNEQF
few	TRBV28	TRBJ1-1	ASSLAQGGTEAF
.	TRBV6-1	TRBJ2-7	ASSDTGYEQY
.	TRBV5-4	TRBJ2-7	AGSPGSKGDREQY
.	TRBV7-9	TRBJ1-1	ASSFIGPEAF
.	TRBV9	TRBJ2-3	ASSVQFGRSSTDTQY
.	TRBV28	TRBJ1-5	ASYNRGGVAQPQH
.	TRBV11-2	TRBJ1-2	ASSLEVGAVTRYGYT
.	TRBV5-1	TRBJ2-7	ASSFQGALNEQY
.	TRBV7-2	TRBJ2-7	ASSLGGQTGRQY
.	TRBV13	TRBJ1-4	ASSLGDRGPGP
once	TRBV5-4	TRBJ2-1	ASSLVRASNEQF
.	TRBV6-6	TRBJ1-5	ASSYGGSDQPQH
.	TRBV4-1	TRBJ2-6	ASSKPLTGGRGSGANVLT
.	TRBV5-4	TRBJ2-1	ASSWGTGGTSGRDEQF
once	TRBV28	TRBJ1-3	ASSLFGTGGSGNTIY
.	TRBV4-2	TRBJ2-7	ASSQDIGGGGSEQY
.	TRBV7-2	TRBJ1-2	ASSLPSGTGLRGYT
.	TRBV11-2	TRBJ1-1	ASSLGRGAEAF
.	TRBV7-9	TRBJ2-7	ASHGLAGLGQY
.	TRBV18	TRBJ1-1	ASSRRDLTGEFANTEAF
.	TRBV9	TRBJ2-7	ASSPPEERYEQY
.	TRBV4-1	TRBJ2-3	ASSPRASGRTDTQY
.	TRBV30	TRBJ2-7	AWSVPAARREQY
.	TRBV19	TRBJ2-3	ASSIDGEADTQY
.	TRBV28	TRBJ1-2	ASSLSREGYT
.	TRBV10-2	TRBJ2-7	ASRDQGLGLSYEQY
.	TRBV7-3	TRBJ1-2	ASSPGGDYGYT
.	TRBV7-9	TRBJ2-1	ASSSGTSGRLRQF
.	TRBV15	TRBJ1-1	ATSDRDRNFNTEAF
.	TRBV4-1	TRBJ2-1	ASSPGTSGYNEQF
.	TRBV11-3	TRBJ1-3	ASSPSGTGENTIY
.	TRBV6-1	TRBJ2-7	ASSEVGGRGYEQY
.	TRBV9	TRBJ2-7	ASSVSTSGIGEQY
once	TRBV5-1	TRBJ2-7	ASGREGREDEQY